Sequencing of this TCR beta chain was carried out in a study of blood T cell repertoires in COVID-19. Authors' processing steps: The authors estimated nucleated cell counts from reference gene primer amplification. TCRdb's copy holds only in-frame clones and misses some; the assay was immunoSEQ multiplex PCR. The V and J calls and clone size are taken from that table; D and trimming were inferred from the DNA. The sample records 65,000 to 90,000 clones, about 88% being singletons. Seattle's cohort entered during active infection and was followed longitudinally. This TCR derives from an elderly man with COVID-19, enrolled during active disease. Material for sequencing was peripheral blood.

The CDR3 coding sequence is TGCGCCAGCAGCTCGGGGGACAGGGCCCCGAGACTAGAAAAACTGTTTTTT. Translation: CASSSGDRAPRLEKLFF. The chain links TRBV5-1 to TRBJ1-4, with 9 bases that match TRBD1. The CDR3 is 17 residues long. The germline V gene has CDR1 SGHRS and CDR2 YFSETQ. The ends lost 3 bases at V and 8 bases at J; junction bases unmatched: 14. Combining the CDR3 with reference TRBV5-1 and TRBJ1-4 gives the whole variable domain KAGVTQTPRYLIKTRGQQVTLSCSPISGHRSVSWYQQTPGQGLQFLFEYFSETQRNKGNFPGRFSGRQFSNSRSEMNVSTLELGDSALYLCASSSGDRAPRLEKLFFGSGTQLSVL.